This TCR beta chain was identified during a study of technical replicates of blood from several donors. Repertoires were generated with immunoSEQ multiplex PCR, while TCRdb's copy carries only in-frame clones and drops some. The table records approximately 75,000 clones, about nine tenths of them present only once. CDR1 is MNHEY, CDR2 SMNVEV, per germline (reference sequence). The CDR3 is 13 residues long. J gave up 6 bases and V 6 bases, and 6 bases lay outside the gene matches. This receptor was obtained from a human donor in good health. Source material: T cells isolated from PBMCs. This rearrangement joins TRBV27 to TRBJ2-7; 9 bases map to TRBD2. The CDR3 DNA reads TGTGCCAGCAGCTTAGCGGGAGCTCCCGAGCAGTACTTC. Protein: CASSLAGAPEQYF.